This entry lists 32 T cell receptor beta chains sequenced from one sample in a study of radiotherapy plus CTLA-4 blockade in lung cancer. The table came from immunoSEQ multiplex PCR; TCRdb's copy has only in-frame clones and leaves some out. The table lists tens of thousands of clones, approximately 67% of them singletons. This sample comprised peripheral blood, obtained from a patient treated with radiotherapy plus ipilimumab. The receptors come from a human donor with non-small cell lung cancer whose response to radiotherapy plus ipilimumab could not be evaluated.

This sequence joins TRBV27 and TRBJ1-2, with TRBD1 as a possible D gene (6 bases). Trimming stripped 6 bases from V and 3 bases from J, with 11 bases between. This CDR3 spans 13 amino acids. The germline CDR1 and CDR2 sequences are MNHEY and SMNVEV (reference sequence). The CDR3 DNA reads TGTGCCAGCAGGACAGGTGGGGACTATGGCTACACCTTC. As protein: CASRTGGDYGYTF.

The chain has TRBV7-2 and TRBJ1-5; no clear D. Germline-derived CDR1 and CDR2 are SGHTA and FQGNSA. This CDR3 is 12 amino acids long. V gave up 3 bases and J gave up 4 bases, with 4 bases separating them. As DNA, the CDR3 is TGTGCCAGCAGCTTTCCTAATCAGCCCCAGCATTTT. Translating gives CASSFPNQPQHF.

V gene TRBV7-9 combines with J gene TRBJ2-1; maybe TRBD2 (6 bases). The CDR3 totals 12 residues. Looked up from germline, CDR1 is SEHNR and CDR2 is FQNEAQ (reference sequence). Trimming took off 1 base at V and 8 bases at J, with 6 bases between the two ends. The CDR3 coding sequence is TGTGCCAGCAGCTTAGGGGGGGATGAGCAGTTCTTC. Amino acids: CASSLGGDEQFF.

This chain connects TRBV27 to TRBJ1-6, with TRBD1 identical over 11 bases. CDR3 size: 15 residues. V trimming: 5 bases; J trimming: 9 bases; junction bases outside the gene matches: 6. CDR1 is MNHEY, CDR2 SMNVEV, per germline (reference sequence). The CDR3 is CASSIAGTGGSPLHF. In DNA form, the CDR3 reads TGTGCCAGCAGTATCGCCGGGACAGGGGGTTCACCCCTCCACTTT.

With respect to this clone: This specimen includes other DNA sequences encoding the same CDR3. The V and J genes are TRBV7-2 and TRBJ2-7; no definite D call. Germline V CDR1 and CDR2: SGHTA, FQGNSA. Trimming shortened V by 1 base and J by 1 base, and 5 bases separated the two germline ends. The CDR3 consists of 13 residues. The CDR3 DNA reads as TGTGCCAGCAGCTTAGTTCGTTCCTACGAGCAGTACTTC. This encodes CASSLVRSYEQYF.

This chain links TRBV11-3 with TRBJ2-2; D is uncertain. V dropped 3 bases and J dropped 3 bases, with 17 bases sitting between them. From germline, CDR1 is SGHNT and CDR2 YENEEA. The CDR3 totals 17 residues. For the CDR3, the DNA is TGTGCCAGCAGCTTCAGTCCGACCGGGTTGGACACCGGGGAGCTGTTTTTT. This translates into CASSFSPTGLDTGELFF.

The CDR3 DNA is TGTGCCACCAGCAGAGACGCTCCGGGACAGGGTAATTACGATGAGCAGTTCTTC. It is translated as CATSRDAPGQGNYDEQFF. This chain connects TRBV15 to TRBJ2-1, with TRBD1 identical over 9 bases. The CDR3 covers 18 residues. Germline V gene data show CDR1 as LNHNV and CDR2 as YYDKDF (reference sequence). The V segment lost 0 bases and the J segment 8 bases; nucleotides outside the gene matches: 14.

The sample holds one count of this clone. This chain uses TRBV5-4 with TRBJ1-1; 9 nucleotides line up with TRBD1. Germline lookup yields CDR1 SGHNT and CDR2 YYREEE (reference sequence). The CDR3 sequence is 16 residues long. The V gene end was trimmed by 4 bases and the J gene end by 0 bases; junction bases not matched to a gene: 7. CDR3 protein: CASSPGTGRVNTEAFF. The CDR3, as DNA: TGTGCCAGCAGCCCCGGGACAGGGAGGGTGAACACTGAAGCTTTCTTT.

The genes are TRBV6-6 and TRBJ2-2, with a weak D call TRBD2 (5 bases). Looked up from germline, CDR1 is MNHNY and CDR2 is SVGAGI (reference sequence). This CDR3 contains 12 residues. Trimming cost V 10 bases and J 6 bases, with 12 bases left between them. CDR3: CATLGSAGELFF. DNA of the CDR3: TGTGCCACCCTTGGGAGTGCCGGGGAGCTGTTTTTT.

CDR3 loop: CASSQGTGTGDYEQYF. The DNA of the CDR3 is TGTGCCAGCAGCCAGGGCACCGGGACAGGGGACTACGAGCAGTACTTC. V usage is TRBV5-6 and J usage is TRBJ2-7; 10 bases align to TRBD1. The CDR3 consists of 16 residues. Germline assignment: CDR1 SGHDT and CDR2 YYEEEE. V was clipped by 4 bases and J by 3 bases; unmatched bases: 10. Full variable domain (rest looked up from reference TRBV5-6 and TRBJ2-7): DAGVTQSPTHLIKTRGQQVTLRCSPKSGHDTVSWYQQALGQGPQFIFQYYEEEERQRGNFPDRFSGHQFPNYSSELNVNALLLGDSALYLCASSQGTGTGDYEQYFGPGTRLTVT.

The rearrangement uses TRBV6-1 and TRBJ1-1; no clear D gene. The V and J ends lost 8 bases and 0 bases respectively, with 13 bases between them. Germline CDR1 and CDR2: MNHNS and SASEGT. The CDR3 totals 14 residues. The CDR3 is CASRSRGLNTEAFF. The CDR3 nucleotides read TGTGCCAGCCGCTCCCGCGGATTGAACACTGAAGCTTTCTTT.

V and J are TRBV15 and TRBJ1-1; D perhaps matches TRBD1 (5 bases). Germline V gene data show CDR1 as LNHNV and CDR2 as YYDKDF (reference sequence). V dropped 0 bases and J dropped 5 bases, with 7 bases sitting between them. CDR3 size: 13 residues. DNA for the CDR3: TGTGCCACCAGCAGAGATCAGGGAACTGAAGCTTTCTTT. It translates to CATSRDQGTEAFF. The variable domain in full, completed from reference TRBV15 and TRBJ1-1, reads DAMVIQNPRYQVTQFGKPVTLSCSQTLNHNVMYWYQQKSSQAPKLLFHYYDKDFNNEADTPDNFQSRRPNTSFCFLDIRSPGLGDTAMYLCATSRDQGTEAFFGQGTRLTVV.

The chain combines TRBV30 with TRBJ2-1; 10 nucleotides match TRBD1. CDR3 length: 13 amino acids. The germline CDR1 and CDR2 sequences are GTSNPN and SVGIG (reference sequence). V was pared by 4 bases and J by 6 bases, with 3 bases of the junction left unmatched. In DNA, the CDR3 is TGTGCCTGGAAAAGGACAGGGGGCAATGAGCAGTTCTTC. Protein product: CAWKRTGGNEQFF.

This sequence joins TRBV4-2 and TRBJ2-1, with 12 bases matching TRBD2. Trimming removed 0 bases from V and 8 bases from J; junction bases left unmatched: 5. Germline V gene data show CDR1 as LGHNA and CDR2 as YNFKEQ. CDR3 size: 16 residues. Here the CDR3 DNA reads TGTGCCAGCAGCCAAGAACTAGCGGGGGGATTCGATGAGCAGTTCTTC. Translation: CASSQELAGGFDEQFF.

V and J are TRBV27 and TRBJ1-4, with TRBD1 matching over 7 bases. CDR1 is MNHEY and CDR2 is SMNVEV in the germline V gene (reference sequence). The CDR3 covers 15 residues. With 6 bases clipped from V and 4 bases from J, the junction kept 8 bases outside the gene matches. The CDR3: CASRPGTANNEKLFF. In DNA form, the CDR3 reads TGTGCCAGCAGGCCTGGGACAGCGAATAATGAAAAACTGTTTTTT.

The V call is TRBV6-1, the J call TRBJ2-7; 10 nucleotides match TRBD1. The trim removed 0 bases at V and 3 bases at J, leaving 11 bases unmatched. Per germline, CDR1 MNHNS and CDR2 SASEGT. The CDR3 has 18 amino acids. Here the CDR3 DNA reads TGTGCCAGCAGTGAAGCGCTTCTCCTGACAGGGGGCCACTACGAGCAGTACTTC. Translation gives CASSEALLLTGGHYEQYF.

CDR3 DNA sequence: TGTGCCAGCACCGGGGGTTACGAGAACAATGAGCAGTTCTTC. Translation: CASTGGYENNEQFF. The chain uses TRBV28 and TRBJ2-1; a possible D gene is TRBD2 (6 bases). The CDR3 sequence is 14 residues long. Germline V gene lookup returns CDR1 MDHEN and CDR2 SYDVKM. The germline V and J ends were trimmed by 7 bases and 5 bases, with 15 bases remaining between them.

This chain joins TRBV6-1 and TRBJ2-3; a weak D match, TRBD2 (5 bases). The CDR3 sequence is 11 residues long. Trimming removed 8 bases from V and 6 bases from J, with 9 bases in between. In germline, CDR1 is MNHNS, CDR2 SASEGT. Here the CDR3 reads CASRGWDTQYF. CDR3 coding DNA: TGTGCCAGCCGGGGATGGGATACGCAGTATTTT.

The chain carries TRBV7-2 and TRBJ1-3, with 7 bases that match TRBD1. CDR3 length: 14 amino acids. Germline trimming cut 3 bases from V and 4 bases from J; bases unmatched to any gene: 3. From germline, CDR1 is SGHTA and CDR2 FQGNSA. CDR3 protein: CASSFTGDGNTIYF. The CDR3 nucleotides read TGTGCCAGCAGCTTCACAGGGGACGGAAACACCATATATTTT. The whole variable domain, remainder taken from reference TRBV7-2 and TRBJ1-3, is GAGVSQSPSNKVTEKGKDVELRCDPISGHTALYWYRQSLGQGLEFLIYFQGNSAPDKSGLPSDRFSAERTGGSVSTLTIQRTQQEDSAVYLCASSFTGDGNTIYFGEGSWLTVV.

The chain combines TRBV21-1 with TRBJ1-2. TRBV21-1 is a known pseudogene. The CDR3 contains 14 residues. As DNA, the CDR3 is TGTGCCCTTTTCAAGAGCCCCTCGGTCGGGGGCTACACCTTC. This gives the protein CALFKSPSVGGYTF.

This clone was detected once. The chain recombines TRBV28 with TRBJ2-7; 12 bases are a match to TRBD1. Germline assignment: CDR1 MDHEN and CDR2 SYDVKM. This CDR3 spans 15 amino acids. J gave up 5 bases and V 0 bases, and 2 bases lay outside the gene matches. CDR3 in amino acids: CASSLWGQGAHEQYF. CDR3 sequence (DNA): TGTGCCAGCAGTTTATGGGGACAGGGGGCACACGAGCAGTACTTC.

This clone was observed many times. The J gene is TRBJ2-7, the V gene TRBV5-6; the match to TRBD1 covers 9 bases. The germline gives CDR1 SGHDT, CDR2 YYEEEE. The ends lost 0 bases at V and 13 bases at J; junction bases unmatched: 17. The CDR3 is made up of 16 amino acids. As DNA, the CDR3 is TGTGCCAGCAGCTTGGCGCCTACTCCGTCGGGACAGGGTCTCTACTTC. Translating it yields CASSLAPTPSGQGLYF.

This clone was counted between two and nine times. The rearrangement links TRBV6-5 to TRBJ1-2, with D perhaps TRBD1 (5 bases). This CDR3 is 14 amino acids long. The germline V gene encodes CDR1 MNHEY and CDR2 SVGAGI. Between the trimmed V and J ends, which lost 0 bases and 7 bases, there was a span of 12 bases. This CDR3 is CASSYSAGWSGYTF. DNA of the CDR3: TGTGCCAGCAGTTACTCGGCAGGGTGGAGTGGCTACACCTTC.

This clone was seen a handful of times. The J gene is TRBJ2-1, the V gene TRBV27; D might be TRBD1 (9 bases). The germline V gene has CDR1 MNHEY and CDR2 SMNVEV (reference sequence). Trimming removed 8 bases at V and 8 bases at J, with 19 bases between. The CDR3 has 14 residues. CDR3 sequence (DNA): TGTGCCAGCCGGGAGGGACAGGGTTTGGATGAGCAGTTCTTC. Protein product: CASREGQGLDEQFF.

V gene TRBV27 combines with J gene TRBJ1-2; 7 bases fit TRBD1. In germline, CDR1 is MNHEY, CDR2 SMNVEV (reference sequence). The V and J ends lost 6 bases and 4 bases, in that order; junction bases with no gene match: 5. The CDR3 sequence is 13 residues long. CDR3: CASRMPGGYGYTF. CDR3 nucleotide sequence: TGTGCCAGCAGGATGCCAGGGGGCTATGGCTACACCTTC.

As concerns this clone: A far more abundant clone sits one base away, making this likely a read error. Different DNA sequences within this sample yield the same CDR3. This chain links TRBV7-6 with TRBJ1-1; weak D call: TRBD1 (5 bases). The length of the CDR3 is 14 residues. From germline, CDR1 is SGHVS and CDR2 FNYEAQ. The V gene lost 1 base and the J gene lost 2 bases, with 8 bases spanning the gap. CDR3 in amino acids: CASSLGGGNTEAFF. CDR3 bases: TGTGCCAGCAGCTTAGGGGGGGGTAACACTGAAGCTTTCTTT.

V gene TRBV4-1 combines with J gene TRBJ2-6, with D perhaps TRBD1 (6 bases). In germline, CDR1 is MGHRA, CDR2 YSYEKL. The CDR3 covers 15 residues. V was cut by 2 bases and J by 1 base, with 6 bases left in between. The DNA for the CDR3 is TGCGCCAGCAGCCAACAGGGGTCTGGGGCCAACGTCCTGACTTTC. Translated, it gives CASSQQGSGANVLTF.

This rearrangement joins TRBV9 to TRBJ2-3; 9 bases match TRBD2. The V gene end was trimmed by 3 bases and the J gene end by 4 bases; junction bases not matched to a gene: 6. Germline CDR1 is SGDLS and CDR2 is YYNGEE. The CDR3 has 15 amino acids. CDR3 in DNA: TGTGCCAGCAGCGAGAGCGGGGGGCCATCAGATACGCAGTATTTT. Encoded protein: CASSESGGPSDTQYF.

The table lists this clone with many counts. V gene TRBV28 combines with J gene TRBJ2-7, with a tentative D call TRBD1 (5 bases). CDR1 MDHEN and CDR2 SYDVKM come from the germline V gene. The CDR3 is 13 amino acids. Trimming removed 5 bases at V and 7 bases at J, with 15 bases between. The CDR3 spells CASSLGRSGEQYF. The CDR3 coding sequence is TGTGCCAGCAGTCTCGGACGATCAGGGGAGCAGTACTTC. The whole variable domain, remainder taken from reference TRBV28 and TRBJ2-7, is DVKVTQSSRYLVKRTGEKVFLECVQDMDHENMFWYRQDPGLGLRLIYFSYDVKMKEKGDIPEGYSVSREKKERFSLILESASTNQTSMYLCASSLGRSGEQYFGPGTRLTVT.

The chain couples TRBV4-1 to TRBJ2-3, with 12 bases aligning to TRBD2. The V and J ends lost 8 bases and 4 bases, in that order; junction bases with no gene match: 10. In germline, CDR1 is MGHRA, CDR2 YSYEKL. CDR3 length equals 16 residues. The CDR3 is CASSRTSGIGADTQYF. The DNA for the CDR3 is TGCGCCAGCTCCCGGACTAGCGGGATCGGTGCAGATACGCAGTATTTT.

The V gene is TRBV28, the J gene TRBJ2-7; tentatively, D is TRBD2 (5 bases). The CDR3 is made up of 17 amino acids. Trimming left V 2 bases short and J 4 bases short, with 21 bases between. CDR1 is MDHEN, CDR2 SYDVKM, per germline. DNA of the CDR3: TGTGCCAGCAGTTTACAATACGACACGGGGTGGTCGTACGAGCAGTACTTC. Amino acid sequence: CASSLQYDTGWSYEQYF. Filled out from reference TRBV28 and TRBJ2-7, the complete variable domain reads DVKVTQSSRYLVKRTGEKVFLECVQDMDHENMFWYRQDPGLGLRLIYFSYDVKMKEKGDIPEGYSVSREKKERFSLILESASTNQTSMYLCASSLQYDTGWSYEQYFGPGTRLTVT.

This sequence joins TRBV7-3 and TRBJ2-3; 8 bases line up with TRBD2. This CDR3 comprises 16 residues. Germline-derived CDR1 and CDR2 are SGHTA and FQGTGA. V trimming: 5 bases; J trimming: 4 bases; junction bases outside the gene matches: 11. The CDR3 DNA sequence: TGTGCCAGCAGCCCCCGAGGGAGCGGGAGCTCAGATACGCAGTATTTT. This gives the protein CASSPRGSGSSDTQYF.